Following are 13 T cell receptor beta chains from one sample sequenced in a study of vaccination effects on CD4 cells after COVID-19. Antigen-specific CD4+ T cell clonotypes were called by their expansion after viral peptide-pool culture in ViraFEST. Following culture for around 10 days, CD4+ T cells were isolated. As their vaccination, participants received two doses of either BNT162b2 or mRNA-1273. No antigen has been assigned to these receptors. The protocol was immunoSEQ multiplex PCR, while the TCRdb copy is restricted to in-frame clones and leaves out a portion. The sample includes approximately 25,000 clones, around 70% of them seen just once. The source was CD4+ T cells from PBMCs cultured with SARS-CoV-2 spike peptides, collected after COVID-19 vaccination. The receptors come from a human donor who received a COVID-19 vaccine.

The V gene is TRBV2, the J gene TRBJ2-1; 7 bases map to TRBD2. CDR1 is SNHLY and CDR2 is FYNNEI in the germline V gene. J was trimmed by 3 bases and V by 4 bases; bases with no gene match: 15. This CDR3 is built from 18 residues. CDR3 nucleotide sequence: TGTGCCAGCAGTGTCCAGAGCGGGATCGACTACTACTACAATGAGCAGTTCTTC. The encoded protein is CASSVQSGIDYYYNEQFF.

This clone came up once. The chain has TRBV30 and TRBJ2-7, with D perhaps TRBD1 (5 bases). Germline V gene data show CDR1 as GTSNPN and CDR2 as SVGIG (reference sequence). Trimming took off 4 bases at V and 6 bases at J, with 19 bases between the two ends. The CDR3 is 14 residues long. Here the CDR3 reads CAWNIWLGDGEQYF. The CDR3 region has the DNA TGTGCCTGGAATATCTGGCTAGGGGATGGCGAGCAGTACTTC. Looking up the rest from reference TRBV30 and TRBJ2-7 gives the full variable domain: SQTIHQWPATLVQPVGSPLSLECTVEGTSNPNLYWYRQAAGRGLQLLFYSVGIGQISSEVPQNLSASRPQDRQFILSSKKLLLSDSGFYLCAWNIWLGDGEQYFGPGTRLTVT.

The genes are TRBV18 and TRBJ1-3; 7 nucleotides line up with TRBD1. Germline V CDR1 and CDR2: KGHSH, LQKENI. The CDR3 covers 17 residues. J was trimmed by 0 bases and V by 3 bases; bases with no gene match: 8. The CDR3 region has the DNA TGTGCCAGCTCACCGCAAGGGGGACAGAGCTCTGGAAACACCATATATTTT. Translating it yields CASSPQGGQSSGNTIYF.

The V gene is TRBV6-5, the J gene TRBJ2-3; TRBD2 might be the D (5 bases). The CDR3 is 14 residues long. Germline V gene lookup returns CDR1 MNHEY and CDR2 SVGAGI. Between the trimmed V and J ends, which lost 7 bases and 0 bases, there was a span of 11 bases. In DNA, the CDR3 is TGTGCCAGCATTCCGACTACTAGCACAGATACGCAGTATTTT. Amino acids: CASIPTTSTDTQYF.

The V and J genes are TRBV12-3 or TRBV12-4 and TRBJ2-3; D gene unclear. This CDR3 region has 11 residues. Deletions cut 5 bases from V and 6 bases from J, with 6 bases between. DNA of the CDR3: TGTGCCAGCAGTACCAGGGATACGCAGTATTTT. Its protein product is CASSTRDTQYF.

This clone was detected once. The V gene is TRBV11-2, the J gene TRBJ2-1; possible D gene TRBD2, 6 bases. Germline V CDR1 and CDR2: SGHAT, FQNNGV. The CDR3 extends over 15 amino acids. V was clipped by 0 bases and J by 0 bases, with 6 bases between them. The CDR3 DNA reads as TGTGCCAGCAGCTTAGAGGGGGGCTCCTACAATGAGCAGTTCTTC. Protein: CASSLEGGSYNEQFF.

This chain uses TRBV18 with TRBJ1-3; D is undetermined. Trimming cost V 2 bases and J 0 bases, with 11 bases left between them. Germline V lookup: CDR1 KGHSH, CDR2 LQKENI. This CDR3 is 16 amino acids long. In nucleotides, the CDR3 is TGTGCCAGCTCACCATTTGATAGTTCCTCTGGAAACACCATATATTTT. This sequence encodes CASSPFDSSSGNTIYF.

The chain recombines TRBV5-1 with TRBJ2-3; 8 nucleotides match TRBD2. The CDR3 spans 16 residues. Germline lookup yields CDR1 SGHRS and CDR2 YFSETQ. The trim removed 4 bases at V and 2 bases at J, leaving 9 bases unmatched. The CDR3 protein is CASSDQAGAFTDTQYF. As DNA, the CDR3 is TGCGCCAGCAGCGATCAAGCGGGAGCCTTCACAGATACGCAGTATTTT.

V usage is TRBV15 and J usage is TRBJ1-2; D is uncertain. Germline lookup yields CDR1 LNHNV and CDR2 YYDKDF (reference sequence). The V end lost 0 bases, the J end lost 7 bases, and 12 bases lay between the germline ends. This CDR3 has 14 residues. CDR3: CATSRDRGLGGYTF. The CDR3 DNA reads TGTGCCACCAGCAGAGATCGAGGCTTGGGTGGCTACACCTTC.

The CDR3 reads CASSLFKGVGTEAFF. The CDR3 nucleotides are TGTGCCAGCAGCCTTTTTAAGGGAGTCGGCACTGAAGCTTTCTTT. The gene calls are TRBV4-2 and TRBJ1-1; D is unclear. The CDR3 loop spans 15 amino acids. V was cut by 4 bases and J by 4 bases, with 16 bases left in between. Germline CDR1 is LGHNA and CDR2 is YNFKEQ.

CDR3 in amino acids: CASSRIPANYGYTF. CDR3 DNA: TGTGCCAGCAGCCGAATCCCAGCTAACTATGGCTACACCTTC. The chain couples TRBV6-5 to TRBJ1-2; D gene uncertain. The V gene's germline CDR1 is MNHEY and CDR2 SVGAGI. The CDR3 length is 14 residues. V lost 6 bases, J lost 0 bases, and 11 bases lay in between.

This chain links TRBV7-9 with TRBJ1-3; TRBD1 matches 7 bases. V gave up 5 bases and J gave up 1 base; unmatched junction bases: 8. The CDR3 totals 16 residues. Germline V gene data show CDR1 as SEHNR and CDR2 as FQNEAQ (reference sequence). The CDR3 DNA reads as TGTGCCAGCAGCCCCGGAGGGGGCAAATCTGGAAACACCATATATTTT. Translated, it gives CASSPGGGKSGNTIYF.

The rearrangement uses TRBV5-4 and TRBJ2-3; a weak D match, TRBD2 (6 bases). The CDR3 covers 14 residues. Germline V gene sequence: CDR1 SGHNT, CDR2 YYREEE (reference sequence). V was pared by 0 bases and J by 8 bases, with 13 bases between. The DNA for the CDR3 is TGTGCCAGCAGCTTGGGACTAGAGGGTAGTACGCAGTATTTT. Translation: CASSLGLEGSTQYF.